Each of the 9 T cell receptor beta chains below was sequenced from the same sample in a study of shared clonotypes between healthy human individuals. Some clones are missing from TCRdb's copy, which holds only in-frame ones; the method was immunoSEQ multiplex PCR. The data hold about 680,000 clones, with around 90% observed a single time. CD8 cells classed as naive were CD45RO-negative and positively selected for CCR7, excluding terminally differentiated effector memory CD45RA+ cells. The sample consisted of naive CD8+ T cells sorted from blood. The receptors derive from a man aged 25-45 years in good health.

CDR3 bases: TGTGCCAGCAGTTTGGGACAGGGGGATCAGCCCCAGCATTTT. Translation gives CASSLGQGDQPQHF. The genes are TRBV27 and TRBJ1-5; 11 nucleotides line up with TRBD1. The CDR3 totals 14 residues. V trimming: 3 bases; J trimming: 5 bases; junction bases outside the gene matches: 0. Germline lookup yields CDR1 MNHEY and CDR2 SMNVEV (reference sequence).

V and J are TRBV29-1 and TRBJ2-1; D is possibly TRBD2 (6 bases). V lost 1 base to trimming and J lost 3 bases, with 16 bases between them. This CDR3 is 16 amino acids long. Per the germline V gene, CDR1 is SQVTM and CDR2 is ANQGSEA. CDR3 sequence reads: CSVEGGVKGFYNEQFF. CDR3 DNA sequence: TGCAGCGTTGAAGGGGGGGTGAAAGGATTCTACAATGAGCAGTTCTTC.

The genes are TRBV11-3 and TRBJ2-1; 9 bases fit TRBD2. The CDR3 spans 15 residues. Trimming removed 1 base from V and 8 bases from J; junction bases left unmatched: 6. The germline CDR1 and CDR2 sequences are SGHNT and YENEEA. The CDR3 nucleotides read TGTGCCAGCAGCTTAGGGACTAGCGACGTTGATGAGCAGTTCTTC. Protein product: CASSLGTSDVDEQFF. Filled out from reference TRBV11-3 and TRBJ2-1, the complete variable domain reads EAGVVQSPRYKIIEKKQPVAFWCNPISGHNTLYWYLQNLGQGPELLIRYENEEAVDDSQLPKDRFSAERLKGVDSTLKIQPAELGDSAVYLCASSLGTSDVDEQFFGPGTRLTVL.

The chain links TRBV6-6 to TRBJ1-2; no clear D. This CDR3 is 14 amino acids long. CDR1 MNHNY and CDR2 SVGAGI come from the germline V gene (reference sequence). Trimming removed 0 bases at V and 2 bases at J, with 7 bases between. The CDR3 sequence: CASSYSAGNYGYTF. The CDR3 DNA sequence: TGTGCCAGCAGTTACTCGGCGGGGAACTATGGCTACACCTTC.

This clone appeared once. The chain recombines TRBV28 with TRBJ1-4; D is possibly TRBD1 (5 bases). The CDR3 runs 16 residues. Germline CDR1 and CDR2: MDHEN and SYDVKM. Trimming cost V 6 bases and J 2 bases, with 16 bases left between them. CDR3 amino acids: CASSPIYRSTNEKLFF. The CDR3 nucleotides read TGTGCCAGCAGCCCAATCTACAGGAGTACTAATGAAAAACTGTTTTTT.

The chain couples TRBV5-1 to TRBJ2-5; 12 bases line up with TRBD2. This CDR3 spans 16 amino acids. V shed 3 bases, J shed 4 bases, and the junction held 7 bases outside the gene matches. Germline assignment: CDR1 SGHRS and CDR2 YFSETQ. The CDR3, as DNA: TGCGCCAGCAGCTCCCAAGAGGGACTAGCGGGAGAGACCCAGTACTTC. The encoded protein is CASSSQEGLAGETQYF.

This clone has just one count. The V gene is TRBV30, the J gene TRBJ1-5; D remains unclear. Trimming removed 3 bases at V and 2 bases at J, with 8 bases between. The CDR3 consists of 13 residues. Germline loops: CDR1 GTSNPN, CDR2 SVGIG (reference sequence). The CDR3 nucleotides read TGTGCCTGGAGCGCTTGGGGCAATCAGCCCCAGCATTTT. Amino acid sequence: CAWSAWGNQPQHF.

This clone is a singleton in its sample. V and J are TRBV5-1 and TRBJ1-3; D unresolved. Trimming took off 0 bases at V and 0 bases at J, with 4 bases between the two ends. CDR1 and CDR2 from the germline V gene are SGHRS and YFSETQ. There are 14 residues in the CDR3. The CDR3 DNA follows: TGCGCCAGCAGCTTGGGTACCTCTGGAAACACCATATATTTT. Residues: CASSLGTSGNTIYF.

The chain combines TRBV25-1 with TRBJ1-5; D gene uncertain. Deletions cut 4 bases from V and 6 bases from J, with 13 bases between. Germline V gene data show CDR1 as MGHDK and CDR2 as SYGVNS. The CDR3 is 14 residues long. The CDR3 region is CASSGTNVFQPQHF. The DNA for the CDR3 is TGTGCCAGCAGTGGGACCAACGTTTTTCAGCCCCAGCATTTT.